There are many counts of the clone carrying this TCR beta chain. No antigen is known for it. These data come from a study of human T cells and chemical hapten exposure. Study results and limitations: Donors, who had alopecia, may show an immune response that differs from healthy people's.

The CDR3 has 12 residues. V dropped 5 bases and J dropped 6 bases, with 11 bases sitting between them. Per germline, CDR1 MNHEY and CDR2 SVGEGT. Time point described: patch test 2, 6 weeks after DPC sensitization. Treatment reported: therapeutic diphenylcyclopropenone sensitization with weekly scalp DPC. Via MiXCR, TCRdb re-called the RACE reads, giving one row per CDR3 protein. This table holds approximately 110,000 distinct CDR3 sequences, roughly 9% found once. The rearrangement links TRBV6-2 or TRBV6-3 to TRBJ2-7; D call uncertain. This TCR was recovered from a woman in her forties with alopecia areata. Some clones in this sample may be carry-over from other donors' samples. Here the sequenced sample was whole blood, taken in connection with sensitization to the hapten diphenylcyclopropenone (DPC). CDR3 in amino acids: CASSPYEVEQYF. Here the CDR3 DNA reads TGTGCCAGCAGTCCTTATGAGGTCGAGCAGTACTTC.